The 22 T cell receptor beta chains in this list originate from one sample, sequenced in a study of shared clonotypes between healthy human individuals. The repertoire was sequenced with immunoSEQ multiplex PCR; TCRdb's copy has only in-frame clones and lacks some. The sample includes some 1.5 million clones, roughly 96% seen only once; the top ten take 1% to 1.5%. The sample consisted of naive CD4+ T cells sorted from blood. Documented subset: CD45RA+ positively selected. The source of these receptors is a man aged 25 to 45 in good health.

The rearrangement uses TRBV4-1 and TRBJ2-5; D may be TRBD2 (5 bases). From germline, CDR1 is MGHRA and CDR2 YSYEKL. The length of the CDR3 is 17 residues. Trimming shortened V by 0 bases and J by 1 base, and 15 bases separated the two germline ends. The CDR3: CASSQDPPGNLQETQYF. CDR3 nucleotide sequence: TGCGCCAGCAGCCAAGATCCCCCGGGGAACCTCCAAGAGACCCAGTACTTC.

The chain is built from TRBV5-1 and TRBJ1-1; D not certain. The CDR3 is 12 amino acids. Between the trimmed V and J ends, which lost 5 bases and 7 bases, there was a span of 12 bases. Germline V lookup: CDR1 SGHRS, CDR2 YFSETQ. DNA for the CDR3: TGCGCCAGCAGGCGGGGATCTGATGAAGCTTTCTTT. It translates to CASRRGSDEAFF.

A word on this clone: The same CDR3 is also encoded by other DNA sequences in this sample. This chain connects TRBV29-1 to TRBJ2-1; D ambiguous. V lost 4 bases, J lost 1 base, and 5 bases lay in between. In germline, CDR1 is SQVTM, CDR2 ANQGSEA. The CDR3 runs to 12 residues. Written as DNA, the CDR3 is TGCAGCGTTGGGAGTTCCTACAATGAGCAGTTCTTC. Translating it yields CSVGSSYNEQFF.

The gene calls are TRBV11-2 and TRBJ2-1; no firm D call. Germline CDR1 reads SGHAT; CDR2 reads FQNNGV. This CDR3 contains 13 residues. Trimming removed 1 base from V and 11 bases from J, with 12 bases in between. The CDR3 DNA sequence: TGTGCCAGCAGCTTAGGCCCCCCCAGGCAGCAGTTCTTC. Protein: CASSLGPPRQQFF. Filled out from reference TRBV11-2 and TRBJ2-1, the complete variable domain reads EAGVAQSPRYKIIEKRQSVAFWCNPISGHATLYWYQQILGQGPKLLIQFQNNGVVDDSQLPKDRFSAERLKGVDSTLKIQPAKLEDSAVYLCASSLGPPRQQFFGPGTRLTVL.

The chain links TRBV7-2 to TRBJ2-2; D remains unclear. The CDR3 consists of 12 residues. Germline lookup yields CDR1 SGHTA and CDR2 FQGNSA. V lost 5 bases and J lost 7, with 8 bases in between. CDR3 amino acids: CASSRPGGELFF. CDR3 bases: TGTGCCAGCAGCCGTCCTGGCGGGGAGCTGTTTTTT.

With regard to this clone: This specimen includes other DNA sequences encoding the same CDR3. CDR3 loop: CASSGNTIYF. CDR3 nucleotides: TGTGCCAGCAGTGGAAACACCATATATTTT. The chain carries TRBV9 and TRBJ1-3; no clear D. Between the trimmed V and J ends, which lost 5 bases and 3 bases, there was a span of 0 bases. The CDR3 contains 10 residues. Germline-derived CDR1 and CDR2 are SGDLS and YYNGEE.

This chain connects TRBV2 to TRBJ2-7; 9 positions agree with TRBD2. V lost 2 bases and J lost 3; bases outside the gene matches: 5. The CDR3 is made up of 15 amino acids. Looked up from germline, CDR1 is SNHLY and CDR2 is FYNNEI. The CDR3 DNA follows: TGTGCCAGCAGTGAATCGGGGACTAGCTTCTACGAGCAGTACTTC. Translated, it gives CASSESGTSFYEQYF.

The chain carries TRBV10-2 and TRBJ1-5; D is perhaps TRBD1 (6 bases). V lost 6 bases to trimming and J lost 5 bases, with 17 bases between them. Germline lookup yields CDR1 WSHSY and CDR2 SAAADI. This CDR3 spans 15 amino acids. The CDR3, as DNA: TGCGCCAGCAGCCCTGGGGGGGGGCCGGATCAGCCCCAGCATTTT. It yields the protein CASSPGGGPDQPQHF.

This clone was found once. This chain uses TRBV29-1 with TRBJ2-1; 14 bases agree with TRBD2. The CDR3 has 19 amino acids. Germline CDR1 SQVTM, CDR2 ANQGSEA. Trimming cost V 6 bases and J 3 bases; bases outside gene matches: 16. In DNA form, the CDR3 reads TGCAGCGTGATTAAGGAGCTAGGGACTAGCGGGAGCGACTACAATGAGCAGTTCTTC. It specifies CSVIKELGTSGSDYNEQFF.

The chain joins TRBV7-6 to TRBJ2-7; the D is unclear. The CDR3 consists of 13 residues. Trimming cost V 5 bases and J 2 bases, with 10 bases left between them. In germline, CDR1 is SGHVS, CDR2 FNYEAQ. The DNA of the CDR3 is TGTGCCAGCAGCCCCATAGGAACCTACGAGCAGTACTTC. Its protein product is CASSPIGTYEQYF.

The chain uses TRBV18 and TRBJ2-7; 7 positions agree with TRBD2. Unmatched junction bases numbered 5, after V lost 3 bases and J lost 6 bases. Germline values: CDR1 KGHSH, CDR2 LQKENI. This CDR3 region has 13 residues. As DNA, the CDR3 is TGTGCCAGCTCACCGAAGGAGCGGGGCGAGCAGTACTTC. This gives the protein CASSPKERGEQYF.

The V gene is TRBV18, the J gene TRBJ1-1; D unclear. The CDR3 loop spans 12 amino acids. V dropped 3 bases and J dropped 5 bases, with 7 bases sitting between them. In germline, CDR1 is KGHSH, CDR2 LQKENI. CDR3 sequence: CASSPKATEAFF. The CDR3 region has the DNA TGTGCCAGCTCACCTAAGGCTACTGAAGCTTTCTTT.

The V and J genes are TRBV19 and TRBJ2-1, with 10 positions matching TRBD2. V dropped 4 bases and J dropped 5; count of bases not matched to a gene: 5. The length of the CDR3 is 15 residues. Germline CDR1 LNHDA, CDR2 SQIVND (reference sequence). The CDR3, as DNA: TGTGCCAGTAGTACAGGGACTAGCGCAGACAATGAGCAGTTCTTC. This gives the protein CASSTGTSADNEQFF.

The chain joins TRBV6-5 to TRBJ2-1; D is undetermined. V was shortened by 0 bases and J by 0 bases, with 9 bases between the two germline ends. From germline, CDR1 is MNHEY and CDR2 SVGAGI. The CDR3 totals 16 residues. The CDR3 bases are TGTGCCAGCAGTTACTCGGGCCCGAGCTCCTACAATGAGCAGTTCTTC. Its translation: CASSYSGPSSYNEQFF.

The chain is built from TRBV4-3 and TRBJ2-6; D is uncertain. V dropped 3 bases and J dropped 4 bases, with 22 bases sitting between them. Germline CDR1 LGHNA, CDR2 YSLEER. The CDR3 has 19 residues. CDR3 protein: CASSHEVVDGTLGANVLTF. The CDR3 coding sequence is TGCGCCAGCAGCCATGAAGTCGTCGACGGAACCTTAGGGGCCAACGTCCTGACTTTC.

J is TRBJ2-1 and V is TRBV30; a weak D match, TRBD2 (5 bases). This CDR3 is 11 amino acids long. The germline V gene encodes CDR1 GTSNPN and CDR2 SVGIG (reference sequence). The V end lost 0 bases, the J end lost 12 bases, and 9 bases lay between the germline ends. The CDR3 region is CAWSVGSGQFF. CDR3 DNA: TGTGCCTGGAGTGTGGGCAGCGGGCAGTTCTTC.

The V and J genes are TRBV7-2 and TRBJ1-1; possible D gene TRBD1, 5 bases. V lost 1 base, J lost 0 bases, and 12 bases lay in between. Germline CDR1 and CDR2: SGHTA and FQGNSA. This CDR3 contains 16 residues. Here the CDR3 DNA reads TGTGCCAGCAGCTTAGGGGGCAGTTACATGAACACTGAAGCTTTCTTT. Protein sequence: CASSLGGSYMNTEAFF.

The chain has TRBV5-5 and TRBJ2-1, with TRBD2 matching 7 bases. V trimming: 1 base; J trimming: 0 bases; junction bases outside the gene matches: 4. Germline values: CDR1 SGHKS, CDR2 YYEKEE (reference sequence). The CDR3 sequence is 16 residues long. Here the CDR3 reads CASSLLRESSYNEQFF. The CDR3 DNA sequence: TGTGCCAGCAGCTTGTTGCGGGAGAGCTCCTACAATGAGCAGTTCTTC.

The CDR3 here is CASSLGVAGGLRSGGELFF. The DNA for the CDR3 is TGTGCCAGCAGCTTAGGGGTAGCGGGAGGTCTTCGTTCGGGCGGGGAGCTGTTTTTT. This rearrangement joins TRBV11-2 to TRBJ2-2; TRBD2 matches at 10 bases. Germline CDR1 reads SGHAT; CDR2 reads FQNNGV. V lost 1 base and J lost 7; bases outside the gene matches: 15. The CDR3 extends over 19 amino acids.

The chain employs TRBV19 and TRBJ1-4; D gene unclear. This CDR3 has 16 residues. CDR1 and CDR2 from the germline V gene are LNHDA and SQIVND (reference sequence). V lost 5 bases and J lost 1, with 14 bases in between. CDR3 in amino acids: CASSPRPWGTNEKLFF. Written as DNA, the CDR3 is TGTGCCAGTAGTCCACGGCCATGGGGAACTAATGAAAAACTGTTTTTT.

The V call is TRBV7-2, the J call TRBJ2-1; 13 bases align to TRBD2. This CDR3 is 17 amino acids long. The germline V gene has CDR1 SGHTA and CDR2 FQGNSA. V gave up 5 bases and J gave up 1 base; unmatched junction bases: 5. The CDR3 coding sequence is TGTGCCAGCAGCCTGGGACTAGCGGGATGGTCCTACAATGAGCAGTTCTTC. Its protein is CASSLGLAGWSYNEQFF. Looking up the rest from reference TRBV7-2 and TRBJ2-1 gives the full variable domain: GAGVSQSPSNKVTEKGKDVELRCDPISGHTALYWYRQSLGQGLEFLIYFQGNSAPDKSGLPSDRFSAERTGGSVSTLTIQRTQQEDSAVYLCASSLGLAGWSYNEQFFGPGTRLTVL.

J is TRBJ2-3 and V is TRBV5-1, with TRBD1 as a possible D gene (6 bases). Trimming left V 4 bases short and J 2 bases short, with 14 bases between. The CDR3 length is 15 residues. Germline V gives CDR1 SGHRS, CDR2 YFSETQ. The CDR3 bases are TGCGCCAGCAGCGTGGGACACGCGGACACAGATACGCAGTATTTT. Translation gives CASSVGHADTDTQYF.